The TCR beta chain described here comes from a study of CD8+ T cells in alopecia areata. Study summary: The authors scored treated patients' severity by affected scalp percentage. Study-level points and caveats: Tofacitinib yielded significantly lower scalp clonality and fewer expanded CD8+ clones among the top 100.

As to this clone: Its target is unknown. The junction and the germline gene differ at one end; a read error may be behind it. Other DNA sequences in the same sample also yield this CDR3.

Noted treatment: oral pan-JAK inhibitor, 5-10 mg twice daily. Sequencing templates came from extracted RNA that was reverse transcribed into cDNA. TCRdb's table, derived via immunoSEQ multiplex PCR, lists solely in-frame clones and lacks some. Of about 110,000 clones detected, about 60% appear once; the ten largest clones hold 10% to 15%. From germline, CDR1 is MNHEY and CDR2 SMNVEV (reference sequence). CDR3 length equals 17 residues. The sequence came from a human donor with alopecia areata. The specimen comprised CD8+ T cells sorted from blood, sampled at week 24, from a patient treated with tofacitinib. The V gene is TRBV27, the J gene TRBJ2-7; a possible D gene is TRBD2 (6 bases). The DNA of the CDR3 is TGTGCCAGCAGTCCTAACCCGCTGTGGGGGGTTCAGCACGAGCAGTATTTC. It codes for CASSPNPLWGVQHEQYF.